The 26 T cell receptor beta chains presented below share a single source sample, sequenced in a study of blood T cell repertoires in COVID-19. Libraries were prepared by immunoSEQ multiplex PCR; TCRdb keeps only in-frame clonotypes and omits some of them. The sample consists of 120,000 or so clones, almost 80% of them appearing once. Sample: peripheral blood. The receptors were gathered from a human donor in a cohort sampled during active COVID-19.

The rearrangement uses TRBV18 and TRBJ1-2; D not resolved. Per germline, CDR1 KGHSH and CDR2 LQKENI. The V and J ends lost 0 bases and 8 bases respectively, with 10 bases between them. There are 13 residues in the CDR3. CDR3 DNA: TGTGCCAGCTCACCACCAAGGCTCAGGGGCTACACCTTC. This codes for CASSPPRLRGYTF.

This clone turned up a few times. The chain is built from TRBV3-1 (or the pseudogene TRBV3-2) and TRBJ2-6, with 7 bases that match TRBD2. CDR1 is LGHDT, CDR2 YNNKEL, per germline (reference sequence). Trimming at V came to 1 base and at J to 0 bases, leaving 9 bases not matched to a gene. The CDR3 has 19 residues. The CDR3 nucleotides are TGTGCCAGCAGCCAAGCCGGGCTAGCGGAACACTCTGGGGCCAACGTCCTGACTTTC. Residues: CASSQAGLAEHSGANVLTF.

By sample fraction, this clone is medium-sized. The rearrangement uses TRBV4-1 and TRBJ1-1; 7 bases match TRBD1. This CDR3 spans 15 amino acids. Germline values: CDR1 MGHRA, CDR2 YSYEKL. Unmatched junction bases numbered 1, after V lost 0 bases and J lost 0 bases. CDR3 in amino acids: CASSQERGLNTEAFF. In nucleotides, the CDR3 is TGCGCCAGCAGCCAAGAGAGGGGGCTGAACACTGAAGCTTTCTTT.

This chain uses TRBV6-2 or TRBV6-3 with TRBJ2-7; 8 positions agree with TRBD1. This CDR3 contains 16 residues. V lost 2 bases, J lost 3 bases, and 9 bases stayed unmatched. In germline, CDR1 is MNHEY, CDR2 SVGEGT. CDR3 in amino acids: CASSYGSGTGLYEQYF. In nucleotides, the CDR3 is TGTGCCAGCAGTTACGGTAGTGGGACAGGCCTCTACGAGCAGTACTTC.

This clone was seen more than once but under ten times. The rearrangement joins TRBV6-5 to TRBJ2-7; 10 nucleotides line up with TRBD2. Losses at the gene ends were 0 bases for V and 11 bases for J; bases not matched to a gene: 7. Germline CDR1 and CDR2: MNHEY and SVGAGI. This CDR3 has 14 amino acids. CDR3 loop: CASSYSSGRVVEYF. For the CDR3, the DNA is TGTGCCAGCAGTTACTCGAGCGGGAGGGTCGTAGAGTACTTC.

V and J are TRBV11-1 and TRBJ2-1; D unresolved. Germline V gives CDR1 SGHAT, CDR2 FQDESV (reference sequence). The length of the CDR3 is 13 residues. V was trimmed by 0 bases and J by 8 bases, leaving 8 bases between them. The CDR3 sequence is CASSLARMDEQFF. Here the CDR3 DNA reads TGTGCCAGCAGCTTAGCGAGGATGGATGAGCAGTTCTTC.

The J gene is TRBJ1-5, the V gene TRBV18, with a tentative D call TRBD1 (5 bases). In germline, CDR1 is KGHSH, CDR2 LQKENI. V lost 5 bases, J lost 0 bases, and 14 bases lay in between. CDR3 size: 16 residues. CDR3 amino acids: CASSGGGRDSNQPQHF. DNA of the CDR3: TGTGCCAGCTCAGGCGGGGGTAGAGATAGCAATCAGCCCCAGCATTTT.

In its sample, this clone was seen a few times. The chain is built from TRBV11-2 and TRBJ1-6, with 8 bases matching TRBD1. J was trimmed by 9 bases and V by 2 bases; bases with no gene match: 3. The CDR3 is 14 amino acids. Per the germline V gene, CDR1 is SGHAT and CDR2 is FQNNGV. CDR3 DNA sequence: TGTGCCAGCAGCTTAAGGACAGGGACTTCACCCCTCCACTTT. This codes for CASSLRTGTSPLHF.

The gene calls are TRBV6-5 and TRBJ2-7, with 12 bases aligning to TRBD2. V trimming: 6 bases; J trimming: 4 bases; junction bases outside the gene matches: 7. Germline lookup yields CDR1 MNHEY and CDR2 SVGAGI. The CDR3 length is 15 residues. CDR3 region: CASRDPSGGEYEQYF. Written as DNA, the CDR3 is TGTGCCAGCAGAGACCCTAGCGGGGGGGAGTACGAGCAGTACTTC.

Of note for this clone: Other DNA sequences of this sample code for an identical CDR3. CDR3 nucleotides: TGTGCCAGCAGTTACTCGAGGGGGACTGAAGCTTTCTTT. Translating gives CASSYSRGTEAFF. The chain links TRBV6-5 to TRBJ1-1; tentatively, D is TRBD1 (6 bases). V was clipped by 0 bases and J by 5 bases, with 7 bases between them. Germline V gene data show CDR1 as MNHEY and CDR2 as SVGAGI. The CDR3 loop spans 13 amino acids.

The chain links TRBV19 to TRBJ2-3; 8 nucleotides agree with TRBD1. The CDR3 contains 16 residues. The J segment lost 6 bases and the V segment lost 8 bases, leaving 16 bases of the junction unmatched. Germline CDR1 LNHDA, CDR2 SQIVND (reference sequence). CDR3 loop: CASGPPGQGLADTQYF. In DNA, the CDR3 is TGTGCCAGTGGCCCCCCTGGACAGGGCTTAGCGGATACGCAGTATTTT.

A word on this clone: Germline and junction disagree at one end, which may indicate a read error. The rearrangement links TRBV24-1 to TRBJ1-1; D gene unclear. Germline CDR1 KGHDR, CDR2 SFDVKD. CDR3 length equals 18 residues. The CDR3 coding sequence is TGTGCCCCCAGATTTCCAGGAGTCCCGGGAAGTATGAACACTGAAGCTTTCTTT. Its translation is CAPRFPGVPGSMNTEAFF.

CDR3 amino acids: CAISESTGSRTF. CDR3 sequence (DNA): TGTGCCATCAGTGAGTCAACAGGCTCTAGGACCTTC. The chain has TRBV10-3 and TRBJ1-2; weak D call: TRBD1 (5 bases). Trimming shortened V by 0 bases and J by 14 bases, and 13 bases separated the two germline ends. Per germline, CDR1 ENHRY and CDR2 SYGVKD. CDR3 length equals 12 residues.

The CDR3 region has the DNA TGTGCCATCAGTGATTTGGGCGGAGGGGACGAGCAGTACTTC. Protein product: CAISDLGGGDEQYF. The J gene is TRBJ2-7, the V gene TRBV10-3; D is possibly TRBD2 (6 bases). The CDR3 covers 14 residues. CDR1 and CDR2 from the germline V gene are ENHRY and SYGVKD. V gave up 3 bases and J gave up 5 bases, with 14 bases separating them.

This sequence joins TRBV7-3 and TRBJ1-2, with 7 bases lining up with TRBD1. The CDR3 length is 13 residues. The J segment lost 8 bases and the V segment lost 5 bases, leaving 8 bases of the junction unmatched. From germline, CDR1 is SGHTA and CDR2 FQGTGA. The CDR3 coding sequence is TGTGCCAGCAGCCCAACAGGGGAGTACGGCTACACCTTC. It codes for CASSPTGEYGYTF.

The V gene is TRBV5-1, the J gene TRBJ2-5, with TRBD2 identical over 8 bases. After removal of 4 bases from V and 3 bases from J, the junction contained 11 bases not matched to a gene. The CDR3 is made up of 16 amino acids. The V gene's germline CDR1 is SGHRS and CDR2 YFSETQ. The CDR3 is CASSTGGSAGEETQYF. The CDR3 coding sequence is TGCGCCAGCAGCACGGGAGGGTCAGCGGGAGAAGAGACCCAGTACTTC.

This clone was counted only a few times. The V gene is TRBV5-4, the J gene TRBJ2-7; 10 bases map to TRBD2. V lost 0 bases and J lost 7; bases outside the gene matches: 13. The V gene's germline CDR1 is SGHNT and CDR2 YYREEE (reference sequence). This CDR3 has 17 residues. This CDR3 is CASSLAALAGTAGEQYF. The CDR3, as DNA: TGTGCCAGCAGCTTGGCGGCACTAGCGGGGACCGCGGGAGAGCAGTACTTC. Together with reference TRBV5-4 and TRBJ2-7, the CDR3 gives the full variable domain: ETGVTQSPTHLIKTRGQQVTLRCSSQSGHNTVSWYQQALGQGPQFIFQYYREEENGRGNFPPRFSGLQFPNYSSELNVNALELDDSALYLCASSLAALAGTAGEQYFGPGTRLTVT.

The chain recombines TRBV7-9 with TRBJ2-5; a weak D match, TRBD2 (6 bases). The CDR3 has 14 amino acids. Germline CDR1 SEHNR, CDR2 FQNEAQ (reference sequence). V lost 1 base and J lost 5, with 11 bases in between. For the CDR3, the DNA is TGTGCCAGCAGCTTAGGGGTAGCGGTGGAGACCCAGTACTTC. Translated: CASSLGVAVETQYF.

J is TRBJ2-5 and V is TRBV5-4, with TRBD2 matching over 9 bases. The J segment lost 1 base and the V segment lost 1 base, leaving 5 bases of the junction unmatched. Germline V gives CDR1 SGHNT, CDR2 YYREEE (reference sequence). CDR3 size: 16 residues. CDR3 bases: TGTGCCAGCAGCTTGTCCCTAGCGGGACGCCAAGAGACCCAGTACTTC. Translating gives CASSLSLAGRQETQYF.

V gene TRBV30 combines with J gene TRBJ2-1; perhaps TRBD2 as D (7 bases). CDR3 length equals 13 residues. Between the trimmed V and J ends, which lost 2 bases and 6 bases, there was a span of 11 bases. The germline V gene has CDR1 GTSNPN and CDR2 SVGIG (reference sequence). The DNA for the CDR3 is TGTGCCTGGAGTCCCGGGGGGCCCAATGAGCAGTTCTTC. Its translation: CAWSPGGPNEQFF.

This rearrangement joins TRBV7-2 to TRBJ2-1; possibly TRBD1 for D (6 bases). The V end was cut by 5 bases, the J end by 5 bases, with 13 bases between. Germline CDR1 reads SGHTA; CDR2 reads FQGNSA. This CDR3 has 14 amino acids. CDR3 in DNA: TGTGCCAGCAGCACAGGGCCCGGCGACAATGAGCAGTTCTTC. Protein: CASSTGPGDNEQFF.

V gene TRBV20-1 combines with J gene TRBJ1-6; possible D gene TRBD1, 5 bases. This CDR3 is 15 amino acids long. Between the trimmed V and J ends, which lost 3 bases and 0 bases, there was a span of 9 bases. The germline V gene encodes CDR1 DFQATT and CDR2 SNEGSKA (reference sequence). The CDR3 region is CSASGGGSYNSPLHF. In nucleotides, the CDR3 is TGCAGTGCTAGTGGGGGGGGCTCCTATAATTCACCCCTCCACTTT.

Only a few counts were recorded for this clone. CDR3 nucleotide sequence: TGTGCCAGCTCACCCGGACAGGGTGCTGAAGCTTTCTTT. It is translated as CASSPGQGAEAFF. V is TRBV18 and J is TRBJ1-1, with 8 bases that match TRBD1. Germline assignment: CDR1 KGHSH and CDR2 LQKENI. Unmatched junction bases numbered 3, after V lost 3 bases and J lost 6 bases. The CDR3 consists of 13 residues. Full variable domain (outside the CDR3, taken from reference TRBV18 and TRBJ1-1): NAGVMQNPRHLVRRRGQEARLRCSPMKGHSHVYWYRQLPEEGLKFMVYLQKENIIDESGMPKERFSAEFPKEGPSILRIQQVVRGDSAAYFCASSPGQGAEAFFGQGTRLTVV.

Details on this clone: This sample also contains other DNA sequences that code for the same CDR3. The J gene is TRBJ2-5, the V gene TRBV28; the D gene is possibly TRBD2 (6 bases). The germline V gene has CDR1 MDHEN and CDR2 SYDVKM. V was pared by 2 bases and J by 4 bases, with 11 bases between. The CDR3 is made up of 14 amino acids. CDR3 region: CASSLRQGLETQYF. The CDR3 DNA sequence: TGTGCCAGCAGTTTAAGGCAGGGACTAGAGACCCAGTACTTC.

The gene calls are TRBV15 and TRBJ1-1; tentative D call: TRBD1 (6 bases). Looked up from germline, CDR1 is LNHNV and CDR2 is YYDKDF (reference sequence). The V end lost 3 bases, the J end lost 1 base, and 12 bases lay between the germline ends. The CDR3 loop spans 15 amino acids. CDR3 in amino acids: CATSSRGGWNTEAFF. The CDR3 nucleotides read TGTGCCACCAGCAGCAGGGGCGGTTGGAACACTGAAGCTTTCTTT.

This chain uses TRBV7-9 with TRBJ2-7, with D possibly being TRBD2 (6 bases). This CDR3 has 15 residues. The germline V and J ends were trimmed by 1 base and 0 bases, with 10 bases remaining between them. The germline V gene encodes CDR1 SEHNR and CDR2 FQNEAQ (reference sequence). The CDR3 loop reads CASSLDGGTSYEQYF. The CDR3, as DNA: TGTGCCAGCAGCTTAGATGGCGGGACCTCCTACGAGCAGTACTTC.